The T cell receptor beta chain under discussion was sequenced for a study of CD8 T cells in ankylosing spondylitis. General observations from the study: Prior work had noted some motif variants in reactive arthritis blood and synovial fluid. Researchers reportedly found disease-linked clones significantly enriched in matched ankylosing spondylitis synovial fluid.

Germline CDR1 is MNHNS and CDR2 is SASEGT. The ends lost 4 bases at V and 3 bases at J; junction bases unmatched: 1. CDR3 length: 14 residues. Using its own MiXCR run on the 5' RACE reads, TCRdb lists one record per CDR3 protein. The sample has roughly 190,000 distinct CDR3 sequences; roughly 13% are singletons. The table lists this clonotype with a few counts. Its antigen is unidentified. The TCR comes from a male donor with ankylosing spondylitis or in good health (not recorded which). Material for sequencing was blood, either unsorted or a sorted T cell fraction (not recorded which). The genes are TRBV6-1 and TRBJ2-2; 8 bases are a match to TRBD1. The CDR3 loop is CASSAQGDTGELFF. CDR3 nucleotides: TGTGCCAGCAGTGCACAGGGGGACACCGGGGAGCTGTTTTTT.